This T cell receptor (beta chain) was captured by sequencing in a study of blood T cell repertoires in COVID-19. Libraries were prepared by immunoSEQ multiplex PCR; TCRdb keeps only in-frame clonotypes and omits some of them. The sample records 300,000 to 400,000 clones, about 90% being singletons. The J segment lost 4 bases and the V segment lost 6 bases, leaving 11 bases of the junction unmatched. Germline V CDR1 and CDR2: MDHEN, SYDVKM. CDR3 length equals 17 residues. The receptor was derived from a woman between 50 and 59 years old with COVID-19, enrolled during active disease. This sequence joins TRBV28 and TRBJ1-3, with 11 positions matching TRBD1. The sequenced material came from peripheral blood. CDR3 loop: CASRQTGQGARGNTIYF. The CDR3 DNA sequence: TGTGCCAGCAGACAAACAGGACAGGGGGCGCGGGGAAACACCATATATTTT.